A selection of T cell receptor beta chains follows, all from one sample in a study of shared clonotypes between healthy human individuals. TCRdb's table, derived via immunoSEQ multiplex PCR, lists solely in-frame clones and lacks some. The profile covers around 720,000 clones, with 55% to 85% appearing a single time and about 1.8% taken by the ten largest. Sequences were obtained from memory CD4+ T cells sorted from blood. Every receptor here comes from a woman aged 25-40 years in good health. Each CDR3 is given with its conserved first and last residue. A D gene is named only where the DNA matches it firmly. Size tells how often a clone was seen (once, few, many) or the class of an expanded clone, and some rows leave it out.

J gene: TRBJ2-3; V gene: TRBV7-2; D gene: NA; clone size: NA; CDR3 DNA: TGTGCCAGCAGCTCAGCCCAGCGGACTAGCACAGATACGCAGTATTTT; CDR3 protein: CASSSAQRTSTDTQYF
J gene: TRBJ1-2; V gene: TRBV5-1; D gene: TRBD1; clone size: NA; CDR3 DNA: TGCGCCAGCAGCACGGGACAGACACGAAACTATGGCTACACCTTC; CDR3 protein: CASSTGQTRNYGYTF
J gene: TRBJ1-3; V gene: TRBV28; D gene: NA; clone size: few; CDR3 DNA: TGTGCCAGCATCTCTTGGGCTAATGGAAACACCATATATTTT; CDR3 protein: CASISWANGNTIYF
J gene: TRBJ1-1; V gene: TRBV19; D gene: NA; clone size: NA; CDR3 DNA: TGTGCCAGTAGTATGGTCCTGGAGACTGAAGCTTTCTTT; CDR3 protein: CASSMVLETEAFF
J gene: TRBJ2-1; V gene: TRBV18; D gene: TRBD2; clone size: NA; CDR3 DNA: TGTGCCAGCTCACCTACTATGACTAGCGGGAGTTACAATGAGCAGTTCTTC; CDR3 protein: CASSPTMTSGSYNEQFF
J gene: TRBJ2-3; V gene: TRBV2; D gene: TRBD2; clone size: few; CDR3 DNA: TGTGCCAGCAGTGGGCTAGCGGGAGGATTCACAGATACGCAGTATTTT; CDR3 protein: CASSGLAGGFTDTQYF
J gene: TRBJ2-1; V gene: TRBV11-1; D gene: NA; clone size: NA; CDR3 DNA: TGTGCCAGCAGCCCCCAGGTTGGCAATGAGCAGTTCTTC; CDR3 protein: CASSPQVGNEQFF
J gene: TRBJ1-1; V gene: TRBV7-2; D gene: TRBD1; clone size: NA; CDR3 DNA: TGTGCCAGCAGCCCCAGGGGGGGATCCACTGAAGCTTTCTTT; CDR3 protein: CASSPRGGSTEAFF
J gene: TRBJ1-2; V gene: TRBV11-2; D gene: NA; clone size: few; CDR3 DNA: TGTGCCAGCAGCTTAGTAGGGGCGGGCTATGGCTACACCTTC; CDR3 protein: CASSLVGAGYGYTF
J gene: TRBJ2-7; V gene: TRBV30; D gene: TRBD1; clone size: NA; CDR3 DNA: TGTGCCTACAGGACAGGGGTCACCTACGAGCAGTACTTC; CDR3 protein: CAYRTGVTYEQYF
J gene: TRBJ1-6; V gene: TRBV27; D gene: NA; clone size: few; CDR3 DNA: TGTGCCAGCAGTCCCCGGTACGGGTCACCCCTCCACTTT; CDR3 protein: CASSPRYGSPLHF
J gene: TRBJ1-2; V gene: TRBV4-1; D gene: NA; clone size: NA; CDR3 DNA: TGCGCCAGCAGCCAAGACAGGGTTCTCAACTATGGCTACACCTTC; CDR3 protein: CASSQDRVLNYGYTF
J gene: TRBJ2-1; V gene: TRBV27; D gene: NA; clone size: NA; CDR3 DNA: TGTGCCAGCAGTTTACGTCGGACGGAATACAATGAGCAGTTCTTC; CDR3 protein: CASSLRRTEYNEQFF
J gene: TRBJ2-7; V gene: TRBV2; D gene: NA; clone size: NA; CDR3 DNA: TGTGCCAGCAGGGCGGAGAGGAGGACCTACGAGCAGTACTTC; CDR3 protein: CASRAERRTYEQYF
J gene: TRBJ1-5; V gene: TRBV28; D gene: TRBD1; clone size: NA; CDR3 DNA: TGTGCCAGCAGGCAGAACAGGGGGCCCAATCAGCCCCAGCATTTT; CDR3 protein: CASRQNRGPNQPQHF
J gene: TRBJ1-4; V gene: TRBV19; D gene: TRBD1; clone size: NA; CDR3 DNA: TGTGCCAGTAGTCCCCGACAGGGGGCTAATGAAAAACTGTTTTTT; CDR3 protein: CASSPRQGANEKLFF
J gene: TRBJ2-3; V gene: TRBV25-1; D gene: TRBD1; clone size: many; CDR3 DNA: TGTGCCAGCAGCTACCTAACAGGGGGAGTCGATACGCAGTATTTT; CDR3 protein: CASSYLTGGVDTQYF
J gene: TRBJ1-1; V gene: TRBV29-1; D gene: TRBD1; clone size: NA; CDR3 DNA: TGCAGCGTTAAATCGGACAGGGGCGTGTTTGGGAACACTGAAGCTTTCTTT; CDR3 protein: CSVKSDRGVFGNTEAFF
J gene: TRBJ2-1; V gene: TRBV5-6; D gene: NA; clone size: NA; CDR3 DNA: TGTGCCAGCAGCTTGGATCGGGGGACCCTCTCCTACAATGAGCAGTTCTTC; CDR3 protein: CASSLDRGTLSYNEQFF
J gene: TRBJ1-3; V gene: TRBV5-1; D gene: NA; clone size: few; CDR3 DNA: TGCGCCAGCAGCTTCGCCTTTAGCTCTGGAAACACCATATATTTT; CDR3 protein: CASSFAFSSGNTIYF
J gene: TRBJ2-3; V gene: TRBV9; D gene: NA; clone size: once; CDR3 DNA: TGTGCCAGCAGCCAAAGGACTCCCTCCACAGATACGCAGTATTTT; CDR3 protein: CASSQRTPSTDTQYF
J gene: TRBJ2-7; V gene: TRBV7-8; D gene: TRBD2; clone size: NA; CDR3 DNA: TGTGCCAGCAGCTTAGGTACTAGCGGGAGTGGGTACGAGCAGTACTTC; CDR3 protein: CASSLGTSGSGYEQYF
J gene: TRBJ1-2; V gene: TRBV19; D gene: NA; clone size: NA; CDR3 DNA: TGTGCCAGTAGTACCCGACGGGGCGGGTATGGCTACACCTTC; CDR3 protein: CASSTRRGGYGYTF
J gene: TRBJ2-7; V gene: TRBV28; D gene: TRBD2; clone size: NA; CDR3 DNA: TGTGCCAGCACTTCTGGCGGGAGCTTCGAGCAGTACTTC; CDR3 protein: CASTSGGSFEQYF
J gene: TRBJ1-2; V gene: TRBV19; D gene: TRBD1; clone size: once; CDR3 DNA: TGTGCCAGTAGTGAACAGGGGACCCGCTATGGCTACACCTTC; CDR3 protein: CASSEQGTRYGYTF
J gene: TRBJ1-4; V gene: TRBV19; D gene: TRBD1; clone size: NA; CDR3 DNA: TGTGCCAGTAGTACCCCACCGGGACAGGGTACTGTAAAACTGTTTTTT; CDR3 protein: CASSTPPGQGTVKLFF
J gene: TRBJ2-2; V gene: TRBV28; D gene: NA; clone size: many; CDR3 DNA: TGTGCCAGCAAGTACCCGGGGTCCACTGCGGGAAGGGGAACCGGGGAGCTGTTTTTT; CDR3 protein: CASKYPGSTAGRGTGELFF
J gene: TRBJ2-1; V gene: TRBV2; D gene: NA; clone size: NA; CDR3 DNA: TGTGCCAGCAGTGAAACTGTCACAGGGAGTAGTAATGAGCAGTTCTTC; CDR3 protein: CASSETVTGSSNEQFF
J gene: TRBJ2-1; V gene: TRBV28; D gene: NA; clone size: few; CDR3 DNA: TGTGCCAGCAGTTTATTGGGGGACTCCTACAATGAGCAGTTCTTC; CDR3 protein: CASSLLGDSYNEQFF
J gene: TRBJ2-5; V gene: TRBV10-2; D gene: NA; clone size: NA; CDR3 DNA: TGCGCCAGCAGTGAACTTGGTGGGGAGCGGCAAGAGACCCAGTACTTC; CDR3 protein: CASSELGGERQETQYF
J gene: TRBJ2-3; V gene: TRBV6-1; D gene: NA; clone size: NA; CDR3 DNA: TGTGCCAGCAGTGATAGGAGTCCAGATACGCAGTATTTT; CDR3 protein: CASSDRSPDTQYF
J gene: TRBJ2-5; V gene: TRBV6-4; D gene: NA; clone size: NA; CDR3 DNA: TGTGCCAGCAGTGACGGGGTGGTTCGGGAGACCCAGTACTTC; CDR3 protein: CASSDGVVRETQYF
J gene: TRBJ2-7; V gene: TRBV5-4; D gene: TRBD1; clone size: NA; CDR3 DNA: TGTGCCAGCAGCTTGTCGACAGGGGGCCAAGAGCAGTACTTC; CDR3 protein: CASSLSTGGQEQYF